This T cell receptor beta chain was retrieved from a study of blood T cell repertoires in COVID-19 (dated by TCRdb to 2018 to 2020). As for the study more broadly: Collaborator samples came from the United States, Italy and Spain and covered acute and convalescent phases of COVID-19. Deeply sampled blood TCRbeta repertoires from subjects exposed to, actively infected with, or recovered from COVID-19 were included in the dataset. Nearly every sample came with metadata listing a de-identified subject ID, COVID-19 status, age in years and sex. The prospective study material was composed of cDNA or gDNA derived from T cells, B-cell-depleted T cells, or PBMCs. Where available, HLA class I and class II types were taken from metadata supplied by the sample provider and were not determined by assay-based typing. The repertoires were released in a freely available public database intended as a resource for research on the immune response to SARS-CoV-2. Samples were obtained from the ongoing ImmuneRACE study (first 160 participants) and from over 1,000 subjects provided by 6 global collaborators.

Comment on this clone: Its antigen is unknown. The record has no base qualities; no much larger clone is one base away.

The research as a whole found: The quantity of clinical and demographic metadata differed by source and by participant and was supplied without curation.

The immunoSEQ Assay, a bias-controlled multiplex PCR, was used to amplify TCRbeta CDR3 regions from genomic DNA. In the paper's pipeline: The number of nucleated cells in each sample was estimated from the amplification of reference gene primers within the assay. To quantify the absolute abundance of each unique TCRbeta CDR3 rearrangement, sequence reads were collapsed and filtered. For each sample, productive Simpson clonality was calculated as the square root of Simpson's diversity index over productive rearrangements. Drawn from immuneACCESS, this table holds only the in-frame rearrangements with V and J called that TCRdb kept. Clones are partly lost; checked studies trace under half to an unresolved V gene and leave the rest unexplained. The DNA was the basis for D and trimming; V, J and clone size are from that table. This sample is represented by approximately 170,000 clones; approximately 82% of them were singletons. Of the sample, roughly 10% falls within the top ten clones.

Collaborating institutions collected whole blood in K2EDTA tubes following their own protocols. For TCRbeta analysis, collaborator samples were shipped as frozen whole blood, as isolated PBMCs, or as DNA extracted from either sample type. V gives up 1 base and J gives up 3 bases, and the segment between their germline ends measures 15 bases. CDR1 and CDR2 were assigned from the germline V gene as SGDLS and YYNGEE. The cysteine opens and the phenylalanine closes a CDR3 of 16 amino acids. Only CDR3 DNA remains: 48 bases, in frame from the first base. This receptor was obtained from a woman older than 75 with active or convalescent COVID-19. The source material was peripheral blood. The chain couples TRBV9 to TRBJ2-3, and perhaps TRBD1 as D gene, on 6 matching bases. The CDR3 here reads CASSVSNGRGTDTQYF. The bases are TGTGCCAGCAGCGTATCAAACGGCAGGGGAACAGATACGCAGTATTTT.